Below are 32 T cell receptor beta chains sequenced from a single sample in a study of T cell repertoires in cytomegalovirus infection. Each CDR3 protein gets one entry after TCRdb re-called the reads with MiXCR. The sample contains fewer than 300,000 distinct CDR3 sequences, about 23% of which appear only once. Input material: PBMCs. All receptors come from a human donor in good health (CMV status not recorded). Some clones in this sample may be carry-over from other donors' samples.

The J gene is TRBJ2-2, the V gene TRBV7-2; D is uncertain. The CDR3 is 15 amino acids. V was clipped by 2 bases and J by 1 base, with 8 bases between them. Germline V CDR1 and CDR2: SGHTA, FQGNSA. The CDR3 DNA reads TGTGCCAGCAGCTTATTCGCAGGGAACACCGGGGAGCTGTTTTTT. This sequence encodes CASSLFAGNTGELFF. The full variable domain, rest sourced from reference TRBV7-2 and TRBJ2-2, is GAGVSQSPSNKVTEKGKDVELRCDPISGHTALYWYRQSLGQGLEFLIYFQGNSAPDKSGLPSDRFSAERTGGSVSTLTIQRTQQEDSAVYLCASSLFAGNTGELFFGEGSRLTVL.

The rearrangement uses TRBV7-2 and TRBJ1-2; 11 bases fit TRBD1. Germline CDR1 is SGHTA and CDR2 is FQGNSA. The CDR3 spans 15 residues. The junction had 6 bases not matched to a gene; V was cut back by 7 bases and J by 2 bases. Written as DNA, the CDR3 is TGTGCCAGCACCGGGACAGGGGGACTAAACTATGGCTACACCTTC. It translates to CASTGTGGLNYGYTF.

Only a few counts were recorded for this clonotype. The V gene is TRBV10-3, the J gene TRBJ2-5; TRBD1 agrees at 8 bases. V shed 1 base, J shed 4 bases, and the junction held 2 bases outside the gene matches. The germline V gene has CDR1 ENHRY and CDR2 SYGVKD. This CDR3 is built from 14 residues. The CDR3 sequence: CAISELDRGETQYF. The CDR3 DNA follows: TGTGCCATCAGTGAGTTAGACAGGGGAGAGACCCAGTACTTC.

The chain carries TRBV7-8 and TRBJ2-1; the D is unclear. Germline loops: CDR1 SGHVS, CDR2 FQNEAQ. Trimming shortened V by 8 bases and J by 9 bases, and 14 bases separated the two germline ends. The CDR3 runs 12 residues. The CDR3: CASASGVSEQFF. CDR3 DNA: TGTGCCAGCGCCTCTGGGGTTAGTGAGCAGTTCTTC.

The genes are TRBV5-1 and TRBJ2-2; 8 bases are shared with TRBD1. This CDR3 has 15 residues. Germline V gene sequence: CDR1 SGHRS, CDR2 YFSETQ. Germline trimming cut 4 bases from V and 1 base from J; bases unmatched to any gene: 3. The CDR3 spells CASSPGQENTGELFF. For the CDR3, the DNA is TGCGCCAGCAGCCCGGGACAGGAGAACACCGGGGAGCTGTTTTTT.

The chain is built from TRBV15 and TRBJ2-3; unclear D gene. From germline, CDR1 is LNHNV and CDR2 YYDKDF (reference sequence). This CDR3 contains 14 residues. Deletions cut 4 bases from V and 2 bases from J, with 10 bases between. The CDR3 here is CATSKLENTDTQYF. The CDR3 coding sequence is TGTGCCACCAGCAAACTCGAAAACACAGATACGCAGTATTTT.

This clonotype was counted between two and nine times. The chain combines TRBV4-3 with TRBJ2-7; 7 nucleotides agree with TRBD2. Germline V gives CDR1 LGHNA, CDR2 YSLEER. The CDR3 has 14 residues. V was clipped by 4 bases and J by 5 bases; unmatched bases: 8. CDR3 bases: TGCGCCAGCAGCCGGGGGGGGGGATCGGACGAGCAGTACTTC. This encodes CASSRGGGSDEQYF.

In this sample, this clonotype turned up many times. The chain carries TRBV7-2 and TRBJ2-5, with D possibly being TRBD2 (6 bases). Germline CDR1 and CDR2: SGHTA and FQGNSA. This CDR3 has 16 amino acids. Trimming stripped 3 bases from V and 2 bases from J, with 16 bases between. CDR3 sequence reads: CASSLGGRPFQETQYF. The CDR3 DNA sequence: TGTGCCAGCAGCTTGGGTGGGAGGCCTTTTCAAGAGACCCAGTACTTC.

Ten or more counts support this clonotype. The rearrangement joins TRBV7-2 to TRBJ2-2; D is unclear. V gave up 1 base and J gave up 5 bases, with 8 bases separating them. CDR3 length: 14 residues. Germline CDR1 SGHTA, CDR2 FQGNSA. The CDR3 DNA sequence: TGTGCCAGCAGCTTAGTCTGGGATACCGGGGAGCTGTTTTTT. Translating it yields CASSLVWDTGELFF.

Concerning this clonotype itself: It may be a read error: a sequence one base away is much more abundant. The V gene is TRBV12-3 or TRBV12-4, the J gene TRBJ2-5; D uncertain. Deletions cut 3 bases from V and 1 base from J, with 9 bases between. The CDR3 totals 14 residues. The CDR3 spells CASSFNGIQETQYF. The CDR3 coding sequence is TGTGCCAGCAGTTTCAATGGGATCCAAGAGACCCAGTACTTC.

As to this clonotype: Just one base apart from a much larger clone, this may be a read error. This CDR3 reads CASSFVGAKNTEACF. The CDR3 DNA follows: TGTGCCAGCAGCTTTGTCGGCGCGAAGAACACTGAAGCTTGCTTT. V gene TRBV11-1 combines with J gene TRBJ1-1; D is undetermined. Germline V gene sequence: CDR1 SGHAT, CDR2 FQDESV (reference sequence). The CDR3 has 15 amino acids.

The gene calls are TRBV7-2 and TRBJ2-1; D not certain. CDR1 SGHTA and CDR2 FQGNSA come from the germline V gene. CDR3 length: 13 amino acids. V gave up 5 bases and J gave up 5 bases, with 10 bases separating them. This CDR3 is CASSSFPDNEQFF. The CDR3 DNA reads TGTGCCAGCAGCAGTTTCCCCGACAATGAGCAGTTCTTC.

This clonotype appeared many times. This chain connects TRBV7-2 to TRBJ2-3, with TRBD1 as a possible D gene (6 bases). Trimming took 0 bases from V and 3 from J, leaving 10 bases between them. CDR1 and CDR2 from the germline V gene are SGHTA and FQGNSA. The CDR3 sequence is 15 residues long. The CDR3 loop is CASSLARGGTDTQYF. The CDR3 DNA reads TGTGCCAGCAGCTTAGCGCGAGGGGGAACAGATACGCAGTATTTT.

V and J are TRBV5-6 and TRBJ1-2; D is uncertain. Germline lookup yields CDR1 SGHDT and CDR2 YYEEEE. The CDR3 consists of 13 residues. V shed 3 bases and J shed 4 bases, with 10 bases lying between them. CDR3 nucleotide sequence: TGTGCCAGCAGCTCTGGCCGGAGCTATGGCTACACCTTC. Amino acid sequence: CASSSGRSYGYTF.

This clonotype was detected ten times or more. The rearrangement uses TRBV5-4 and TRBJ1-2; a possible D gene is TRBD1 (5 bases). V was trimmed by 3 bases and J by 5 bases, leaving 20 bases between them. The CDR3 is 16 amino acids. Looked up from germline, CDR1 is SGHNT and CDR2 is YYREEE (reference sequence). The CDR3, as DNA: TGTGCCAGCAGCTGGGGACGGGACTCTGGACGTTATGGCTACACCTTC. It encodes CASSWGRDSGRYGYTF.

This clonotype was detected many times. The genes are TRBV5-1 and TRBJ2-1, with D hard to call. The CDR3 is made up of 13 amino acids. Germline loops: CDR1 SGHRS, CDR2 YFSETQ. V was cut by 5 bases and J by 2 bases, with 8 bases left in between. The CDR3 reads CASRTDTYNEQFF. CDR3 nucleotides: TGCGCCAGCAGAACTGACACCTACAATGAGCAGTTCTTC.

This clonotype has at least ten counts. The genes are TRBV7-6 and TRBJ2-5; D remains ambiguous. This CDR3 comprises 13 residues. The ends were cut back, 5 bases at V and 0 bases at J, with 7 bases in the middle. Germline assignment: CDR1 SGHVS and CDR2 FNYEAQ. The CDR3, as DNA: TGTGCCAGCAGCCGAATCAACCAAGAGACCCAGTACTTC. The encoded protein is CASSRINQETQYF. Full variable domain (remainder filled in from reference TRBV7-6 and TRBJ2-5): GAGVSQSPRYKVTKRGQDVALRCDPISGHVSLYWYRQALGQGPEFLTYFNYEAQQDKSGLPNDRFSAERPEGSISTLTIQRTEQRDSAMYRCASSRINQETQYFGPGTRLLVL.

Only a few counts were recorded for this clonotype. Compared with germline, one end of the junction differs, possibly owing to a read error. This chain connects TRBV5-1 to TRBJ2-5, with 8 nucleotides matching TRBD2. This CDR3 has 15 residues. CDR1 and CDR2 (germline): SGHRS, YFSETQ. CDR3 protein: CASSLVAGPQESQYF. CDR3 in DNA: TGCGCCAGCAGCCTCGTAGCGGGACCACAAGAGTCCCAGTACTTC.

The table lists this clonotype with many counts. The J gene is TRBJ2-3, the V gene TRBV7-3, with a weak D call TRBD2 (5 bases). V lost 2 bases and J 2 bases, leaving 11 bases between the germline ends. From germline, CDR1 is SGHTA and CDR2 FQGTGA. The CDR3 totals 15 residues. DNA of the CDR3: TGTGCCAGCAGCTTAGGGGAGCGGTTCACAGATACGCAGTATTTT. Its translation: CASSLGERFTDTQYF. Full variable domain (missing parts from reference TRBV7-3 and TRBJ2-3): GAGVSQTPSNKVTEKGKYVELRCDPISGHTALYWYRQSLGQGPEFLIYFQGTGAADDSGLPNDRFFAVRPEGSVSTLKIQRTERGDSAVYLCASSLGERFTDTQYFGPGTRLTVL.

This clonotype has more than one count but fewer than ten. The chain couples TRBV6-2 or TRBV6-3 to TRBJ2-3; TRBD2 agrees at 13 bases. There are 16 residues in the CDR3. The V gene end was trimmed by 5 bases and the J gene end by 1 base; junction bases not matched to a gene: 3. Germline CDR1 and CDR2: MNHEY and SVGEGT. As DNA, the CDR3 is TGTGCCAGCAGTCGGACTAGCGGGGGTCGCACAGATACGCAGTATTTT. It encodes CASSRTSGGRTDTQYF.

This clonotype was recorded at least ten times. The chain employs TRBV12-3 or TRBV12-4 and TRBJ2-7, with D maybe TRBD1 (6 bases). CDR3 size: 14 residues. The germline V and J ends were trimmed by 4 bases and 2 bases, with 12 bases remaining between them. The CDR3 bases are TGTGCCAGCAGTTACCGGCAGGGGACCTACGAGCAGTACTTC. Its protein product is CASSYRQGTYEQYF.

V is TRBV5-6 and J is TRBJ2-3, with TRBD2 matching over 11 bases. CDR3 length equals 17 residues. Germline V gene sequence: CDR1 SGHDT, CDR2 YYEEEE. V lost 2 bases to trimming and J lost 2 bases; unmatched junction nucleotides: 7. The CDR3 protein is CASSFLTSGTNTDTQYF. Written as DNA, the CDR3 is TGTGCCAGCAGCTTCCTGACTAGCGGGACGAACACAGATACGCAGTATTTT.

This clonotype was seen repeatedly, ten times or more. V and J are TRBV7-2 and TRBJ2-7, with D possibly matching TRBD2 (5 bases). V was clipped by 5 bases and J by 0 bases, with 17 bases between them. Germline loops: CDR1 SGHTA, CDR2 FQGNSA. CDR3 length: 16 amino acids. CDR3: CASSQRAGPSSYEQYF. The DNA of the CDR3 is TGTGCCAGCAGCCAGAGGGCTGGCCCAAGCTCCTACGAGCAGTACTTC.

This clonotype has a count of ten or more. Written as DNA, the CDR3 is TGTGCCAGCAGCTTCTATGAGGAGCAGTACTTC. Translated, it gives CASSFYEEQYF. The chain is built from TRBV7-2 and TRBJ2-7, with D hard to call. Germline CDR1 is SGHTA and CDR2 is FQGNSA. This CDR3 contains 11 residues. V lost 3 bases, J lost 7 bases, and 7 bases lay in between.

The chain couples TRBV28 to TRBJ1-1; TRBD1 is a possible D gene (5 bases). Germline lookup yields CDR1 MDHEN and CDR2 SYDVKM. This CDR3 comprises 15 residues. V gave up 6 bases and J gave up 1 base, with 15 bases separating them. CDR3 protein: CASRRPGTGNTEAFF. The CDR3 DNA reads as TGTGCCAGCAGGAGACCAGGGACGGGGAACACTGAAGCTTTCTTT.

The rearrangement joins TRBV7-9 to TRBJ2-7, with 7 nucleotides matching TRBD1. Germline loops: CDR1 SEHNR, CDR2 FQNEAQ (reference sequence). The CDR3 totals 14 residues. V trimming: 5 bases; J trimming: 6 bases; junction bases outside the gene matches: 10. The CDR3 bases are TGTGCCAGCAGCCAGACAGGGTCCTTCACCGAGCAGTACTTC. Protein sequence: CASSQTGSFTEQYF.

The chain has TRBV12-3 or TRBV12-4 and TRBJ1-1, with a possible D match to TRBD1 (5 bases). The germline V and J ends were trimmed by 7 bases and 5 bases, with 17 bases remaining between them. This CDR3 spans 14 amino acids. CDR3 sequence (DNA): TGTGCCAGCACGGCCGGGACGGAAAAGACTGAAGCTTTCTTT. It specifies CASTAGTEKTEAFF.

This clonotype has just a few counts. The J gene is TRBJ1-3, the V gene TRBV6-5, with TRBD1 identical over 9 bases. In germline, CDR1 is MNHEY, CDR2 SVGAGI. The CDR3 runs 17 residues. The V and J ends lost 2 bases and 3 bases, in that order; junction bases with no gene match: 8. CDR3 nucleotides: TGTGCCAGCAGTTACATTACGACAGGGGGTCATGGAAACACCATATATTTT. Amino acids: CASSYITTGGHGNTIYF.

This clonotype was counted between two and nine times. V and J are TRBV28 and TRBJ1-3; tentatively, D is TRBD1 (6 bases). Germline CDR1 and CDR2: MDHEN and SYDVKM. V lost 5 bases to trimming and J lost 4 bases, with 15 bases between them. The CDR3 runs 15 residues. This chain's CDR3 is CASSPSGGIGNTIYF. CDR3 DNA: TGTGCCAGCAGTCCCTCTGGGGGCATCGGAAACACCATATATTTT.

This clonotype has a handful of counts. This chain joins TRBV29-1 and TRBJ2-2, with TRBD2 matching 8 bases. The CDR3 totals 14 residues. The V gene's germline CDR1 is SQVTM and CDR2 ANQGSEA. With 6 bases clipped from V and 7 bases from J, the junction kept 10 bases outside the gene matches. DNA of the CDR3: TGCAGCGTCTCCAGCGGGAGTTCGAACGGGGAGCTGTTTTTT. Its protein is CSVSSGSSNGELFF.

The CDR3 region has the DNA TGCAGTGCCGTCCGCCTCGGGACAGACCATGGCTACACCTTC. Translation: CSAVRLGTDHGYTF. V usage is TRBV20-1 and J usage is TRBJ1-2, with TRBD1 matching over 7 bases. The CDR3 is 14 amino acids. V dropped 6 bases and J dropped 6; count of bases not matched to a gene: 13. CDR1 DFQATT and CDR2 SNEGSKA come from the germline V gene (reference sequence).

The table lists this clonotype with a few counts. This rearrangement joins TRBV2 to TRBJ2-1; 9 bases map to TRBD1. The length of the CDR3 is 18 residues. J gave up 2 bases and V 6 bases, and 14 bases lay outside the gene matches. The germline gives CDR1 SNHLY, CDR2 FYNNEI. The CDR3 loop is CASSERRRGTGTYNEQFF. DNA for the CDR3: TGTGCCAGCAGCGAACGACGACGCGGGACAGGGACCTACAATGAGCAGTTCTTC.